This passage covers 25 T cell receptor beta chains from one sample sequenced in a study of radiotherapy plus CTLA-4 blockade in lung cancer. Method: immunoSEQ multiplex PCR; TCRdb's copy keeps in-frame clones and lacks some. This table has fewer than 140,000 clones, approximately 87% appearing once. This specimen consisted of peripheral blood, obtained from a patient treated with radiotherapy plus ipilimumab. Receptors originate from a human donor with non-small cell lung cancer that progressed on radiotherapy plus ipilimumab. Some clones in this sample may be carry-over from other donors' samples.

The chain links TRBV7-3 to TRBJ1-6; possible D gene TRBD1, 5 bases. Germline CDR1 is SGHTA and CDR2 is FQGTGA. Trimming shortened V by 5 bases and J by 1 base, and 15 bases separated the two germline ends. This CDR3 comprises 17 residues. CDR3: CASSPTRGWSYNSPLHF. The CDR3 nucleotides are TGTGCCAGCAGCCCAACACGGGGCTGGTCCTATAATTCACCCCTCCACTTT.

This clone was detected once. V and J are TRBV7-3 and TRBJ2-3; 12 positions agree with TRBD2. Per the germline V gene, CDR1 is SGHTA and CDR2 is FQGTGA. The ends lost 4 bases at V and 0 bases at J; junction bases unmatched: 2. This CDR3 has 16 amino acids. The CDR3 DNA reads TGTGCCAGCAGCTACGGGACTAGCGGGAGCACAGATACGCAGTATTTT. It codes for CASSYGTSGSTDTQYF.

V gene TRBV18 combines with J gene TRBJ1-2; weak D call: TRBD1 (5 bases). The CDR3 length is 12 residues. Per the germline V gene, CDR1 is KGHSH and CDR2 is LQKENI. Trimming took 2 bases from V and 8 from J, leaving 9 bases between them. The CDR3 protein is CASSPEGLGYTF. The CDR3 region has the DNA TGTGCCAGCTCACCAGAGGGGTTAGGCTACACCTTC.

The V call is TRBV28, the J call TRBJ2-7, with D possibly matching TRBD2 (7 bases). This CDR3 comprises 16 residues. The V gene lost 7 bases and the J gene lost 5 bases, with 24 bases spanning the gap. Per germline, CDR1 MDHEN and CDR2 SYDVKM. The CDR3 reads CASTGAGARDLHEQYF. Here the CDR3 DNA reads TGTGCCAGCACAGGGGCGGGGGCAAGAGATCTCCACGAGCAGTACTTC. Complete variable domain (other parts from reference TRBV28 and TRBJ2-7): DVKVTQSSRYLVKRTGEKVFLECVQDMDHENMFWYRQDPGLGLRLIYFSYDVKMKEKGDIPEGYSVSREKKERFSLILESASTNQTSMYLCASTGAGARDLHEQYFGPGTRLTVT.

The chain links TRBV5-1 to TRBJ1-2, with a weak D call TRBD1 (6 bases). Germline CDR1 is SGHRS and CDR2 is YFSETQ. The CDR3 has 16 amino acids. V lost 0 bases, J lost 0 bases, and 12 bases lay in between. DNA for the CDR3: TGCGCCAGCAGCTTGGCAGGGGCGGGAGCTAACTATGGCTACACCTTC. Encoded protein: CASSLAGAGANYGYTF.

DNA for the CDR3: TGTGCCAGCAGCGTAGCAGCGGGGGACATTCAGTACTTC. It codes for CASSVAAGDIQYF. The gene calls are TRBV9 and TRBJ2-4; 8 bases align to TRBD2. The CDR3 is 13 residues long. CDR1 SGDLS and CDR2 YYNGEE come from the germline V gene. The V and J ends lost 0 bases and 8 bases, in that order; junction bases with no gene match: 1.

This clone came up once. The V gene is TRBV4-2, the J gene TRBJ2-1; 7 bases map to TRBD2. CDR3 length equals 18 residues. J lost 4 bases, V lost 1 base, and 13 bases had no gene match. Germline assignment: CDR1 LGHNA and CDR2 YNFKEQ. CDR3 amino acids: CASSQVGRLGGYYNEQFF. CDR3 in DNA: TGTGCCAGCAGCCAAGTCGGAAGACTGGGGGGGTATTACAATGAGCAGTTCTTC.

This chain uses TRBV18 with TRBJ1-2; possibly TRBD1 for D (6 bases). With 1 base removed from V and 4 bases from J, the gap between germline ends came to 13 bases. This CDR3 region has 15 residues. Looked up from germline, CDR1 is KGHSH and CDR2 is LQKENI. This chain's CDR3 is CASSPQVRGGYGYTF. The CDR3 bases are TGTGCCAGCTCACCACAAGTCAGGGGAGGCTATGGCTACACCTTC.

The chain uses TRBV2 and TRBJ1-3, with no clear D. The CDR3 is made up of 14 amino acids. Trimming shortened V by 1 base and J by 6 bases, and 10 bases separated the two germline ends. Per the germline V gene, CDR1 is SNHLY and CDR2 is FYNNEI. Here the CDR3 DNA reads TGTGCCAGCAGTGAAGAATCGTATAAAAACACCATATATTTT. It codes for CASSEESYKNTIYF.

The V gene is TRBV7-2, the J gene TRBJ1-1; D ambiguous. CDR1 is SGHTA and CDR2 is FQGNSA in the germline V gene. The CDR3 has 13 amino acids. Trimming removed 5 bases at V and 1 base at J, with 8 bases between. CDR3 sequence: CASSPQQNTEAFF. In DNA form, the CDR3 reads TGTGCCAGCAGCCCCCAACAGAACACTGAAGCTTTCTTT.

This clone was seen once. This chain joins TRBV5-5 and TRBJ1-2, with 7 bases that match TRBD1. CDR3 length: 18 amino acids. The germline V gene has CDR1 SGHKS and CDR2 YYEKEE (reference sequence). V dropped 1 base and J dropped 5; count of bases not matched to a gene: 17. The CDR3: CASSLLGAQGDGGYGYTF. CDR3 coding DNA: TGTGCCAGCAGCTTGCTTGGAGCCCAGGGGGATGGGGGATATGGCTACACCTTC.

The V gene is TRBV28, the J gene TRBJ2-7; 11 bases align to TRBD1. The CDR3 sequence is 14 residues long. Per the germline V gene, CDR1 is MDHEN and CDR2 is SYDVKM. The ends lost 6 bases at V and 0 bases at J; junction bases unmatched: 1. CDR3 nucleotide sequence: TGTGCCAGCAGGGGGACAGGGGGCTCCTACGAGCAGTACTTC. It is translated as CASRGTGGSYEQYF.

The chain carries TRBV4-3 and TRBJ2-2; TRBD1 aligns across 8 bases. Germline V gene sequence: CDR1 LGHNA, CDR2 YSLEER. Trimming at V came to 3 bases and at J to 5 bases, leaving 8 bases not matched to a gene. This CDR3 comprises 16 residues. CDR3 sequence reads: CASSQTGTGRTGELFF. CDR3 DNA: TGCGCCAGCAGCCAGACCGGGACAGGTCGTACCGGGGAGCTGTTTTTT.

The chain recombines TRBV11-3 with TRBJ2-7; D not certain. Germline V CDR1 and CDR2: SGHNT, YENEEA. This CDR3 has 12 amino acids. Trimming took off 4 bases at V and 8 bases at J, with 12 bases between the two ends. The CDR3 region is CASSSYPDQQYF. As DNA, the CDR3 is TGTGCCAGCAGCTCTTACCCAGACCAGCAGTACTTC.

V gene TRBV29-1 combines with J gene TRBJ2-2; 9 bases agree with TRBD1. This CDR3 has 14 residues. V was pared by 7 bases and J by 6 bases, with 9 bases of the junction left unmatched. Per the germline V gene, CDR1 is SQVTM and CDR2 is ANQGSEA. The CDR3 coding sequence is TGCAGCGGCCTAACAGGGGGCCTGGCCGGGGAGCTGTTTTTT. Residues: CSGLTGGLAGELFF.

Here the CDR3 DNA reads TGTGCCAGCAGCCCACGAGCGGGGGAGACCCAGTACTTC. Translating gives CASSPRAGETQYF. This chain uses TRBV14 with TRBJ2-5, with TRBD2 matching 7 bases. The CDR3 contains 13 residues. V shed 4 bases and J 5 bases; nucleotides not matched to a gene: 4. Germline lookup yields CDR1 SGHDN and CDR2 FVKESK.

The chain carries TRBV6-6 and TRBJ2-3; D might be TRBD2 (6 bases). CDR1 is MNHNY and CDR2 is SVGAGI in the germline V gene (reference sequence). The CDR3 contains 14 residues. V lost 5 bases and J 0 bases, leaving 9 bases between the germline ends. In nucleotides, the CDR3 is TGTGCCAGCAGTATGGGACTTAGCACAGATACGCAGTATTTT. Its translation is CASSMGLSTDTQYF.

V and J are TRBV25-1 and TRBJ1-2; D is possibly TRBD1 (5 bases). The CDR3 is 13 residues long. Germline CDR1 reads MGHDK; CDR2 reads SYGVNS. Trimming cost V 2 bases and J 3 bases, with 7 bases left between them. CDR3 nucleotide sequence: TGTGCCAGCAGTGAAGGGACGTACTATGGCTACACCTTC. Translating gives CASSEGTYYGYTF.

This clone appeared a single time. The chain is built from TRBV7-9 and TRBJ1-4; D is unclear. The V gene's germline CDR1 is SEHNR and CDR2 FQNEAQ (reference sequence). The germline V and J ends were trimmed by 7 bases and 7 bases, with 13 bases remaining between them. The CDR3 consists of 13 residues. Written as DNA, the CDR3 is TGTGCCAGCAACCGGGAGTCAGGTGAAAAACTGTTTTTT. It translates to CASNRESGEKLFF.

The chain is built from TRBV4-3 and TRBJ2-7; TRBD1 matches at 10 bases. From germline, CDR1 is LGHNA and CDR2 YSLEER. J gave up 3 bases and V 2 bases, and 4 bases lay outside the gene matches. The CDR3 is 15 amino acids. CDR3 DNA: TGCGCCAGCAGCCAATCAGGACAGGGGGTCTACGAGCAGTACTTC. It is translated as CASSQSGQGVYEQYF.

The J gene is TRBJ2-1, the V gene TRBV5-1; 8 bases map to TRBD1. CDR3 size: 12 residues. V gave up 4 bases and J gave up 7 bases; unmatched junction bases: 1. Germline-derived CDR1 and CDR2 are SGHRS and YFSETQ. The CDR3: CASSRQGNEQFF. DNA of the CDR3: TGCGCCAGCAGCCGACAGGGGAATGAGCAGTTCTTC.

The chain couples TRBV6-5 to TRBJ1-1; D remains unclear. The germline V gene has CDR1 MNHEY and CDR2 SVGAGI. This CDR3 is built from 12 residues. Trimming left V 7 bases short and J 5 bases short, with 11 bases between. CDR3 sequence (DNA): TGTGCCAGCACCTCCGGTCTGACTGAAGCTTTCTTT. This translates into CASTSGLTEAFF.

V usage is TRBV5-1 and J usage is TRBJ2-1; D remains unclear. The germline CDR1 and CDR2 sequences are SGHRS and YFSETQ. The CDR3 has 12 residues. V was shortened by 1 base and J by 6 bases, with 5 bases between the two germline ends. The CDR3, as DNA: TGCGCCAGCAGCTTGACGGGCAATGAGCAGTTCTTC. It codes for CASSLTGNEQFF. The variable domain in full, with the rest retrieved from reference TRBV5-1 and TRBJ2-1, is KAGVTQTPRYLIKTRGQQVTLSCSPISGHRSVSWYQQTPGQGLQFLFEYFSETQRNKGNFPGRFSGRQFSNSRSEMNVSTLELGDSALYLCASSLTGNEQFFGPGTRLTVL.

This clone was observed once. This rearrangement joins TRBV2 to TRBJ2-1, with D perhaps TRBD2 (5 bases). Trimming cost V 5 bases and J 4 bases, with 24 bases left between them. The CDR3 runs 18 residues. Germline V CDR1 and CDR2: SNHLY, FYNNEI. CDR3: CASSLRIGSASGYNEQFF. The DNA of the CDR3 is TGTGCCAGCAGTCTTCGTATAGGGTCAGCCTCGGGGTACAATGAGCAGTTCTTC.

This clone is termed medium-sized (0.01 to 0.1%). The V call is TRBV19, the J call TRBJ2-1, with TRBD2 matching over 8 bases. CDR1 LNHDA and CDR2 SQIVND come from the germline V gene (reference sequence). The ends lost 7 bases at V and 4 bases at J; junction bases unmatched: 6. The CDR3 has 14 residues. In DNA, the CDR3 is TGTGCCAGTACCGGCGGGGGGATTTACAATGAGCAGTTCTTC. Its translation is CASTGGGIYNEQFF.